This TCR beta chain came from a study of blood T cell repertoires in COVID-19. About the research overall: The United States, Italy and Spain provided the acute and convalescent COVID-19 samples. In each case, the material was cDNA or gDNA derived from T cells, B-cell-depleted T cells, or PBMCs.

The germline CDR1 and CDR2 sequences are MNHEY and SVGEGT. V dropped 5 bases and J dropped 5 bases, with 15 bases sitting between them. The CDR3 is 14 amino acids. Per the study methods: Reference gene primer amplification yielded estimated nucleated cell counts. TCRdb keeps only in-frame clones here, not all; method: immunoSEQ multiplex PCR. V, J and clone size are taken as reported in that table, and D and trimming were inferred from the DNA itself. The data show 80,000 to 95,000 clones, with around 80% seen just once and 15% to 20% held by the top ten. This chain connects TRBV6-2 or TRBV6-3 to TRBJ1-1; perhaps TRBD1 as D (6 bases). Sequenced sample: peripheral blood. This receptor was obtained from a woman aged 80 or older with active or convalescent COVID-19. The CDR3 region is CASSHGTPGTEAFF. The CDR3 DNA reads as TGTGCCAGCAGTCACGGGACACCGGGGACTGAAGCTTTCTTT.